One and the same sample provided the 9 T cell receptor beta chains below, sequenced in a study of blood T cell repertoires in COVID-19. The protocol was immunoSEQ multiplex PCR, while the TCRdb copy is restricted to in-frame clones and leaves out a portion. The repertoire holds 250,000 to 300,000 clones, with around nine tenths as singletons. Sequences were obtained from peripheral blood. Receptors originate from a man aged 25 to 40 with active or convalescent COVID-19.

This clone was counted a single time. The gene calls are TRBV7-9 and TRBJ2-7; 9 positions agree with TRBD1. The CDR3 totals 14 residues. Per germline, CDR1 SEHNR and CDR2 FQNEAQ (reference sequence). Trimming took 5 bases from V and 6 from J; bases not matched to a gene: 8. Here the CDR3 reads CASSEQGASGEQYF. The CDR3 coding sequence is TGTGCCAGCAGCGAACAGGGGGCGTCAGGCGAGCAGTACTTC. Full variable domain (missing parts from reference TRBV7-9 and TRBJ2-7): DTGVSQNPRHKITKRGQNVTFRCDPISEHNRLYWYRQTLGQGPEFLTYFQNEAQLEKSRLLSDRFSAERPKGSFSTLEIQRTEQGDSAMYLCASSEQGASGEQYFGPGTRLTVT.

CDR3 loop: CASSLGGQNNSPLHF. CDR3 nucleotides: TGTGCCAGCAGCTTAGGGGGACAGAATAATTCACCCCTCCACTTT. The chain combines TRBV7-2 with TRBJ1-6; 7 bases align to TRBD1. The CDR3 is 15 amino acids. Germline V gene lookup returns CDR1 SGHTA and CDR2 FQGNSA. Trimming at V came to 1 base and at J to 5 bases, leaving 2 bases not matched to a gene.

This chain joins TRBV5-4 and TRBJ1-3; the match to TRBD1 covers 7 bases. J lost 0 bases, V lost 3 bases, and 6 bases had no gene match. In germline, CDR1 is SGHNT, CDR2 YYREEE (reference sequence). CDR3 length: 16 residues. The CDR3 is CASSSRQGYSGNTIYF. In DNA form, the CDR3 reads TGTGCCAGCAGCTCACGACAGGGATACTCTGGAAACACCATATATTTT. Drawing the rest from reference TRBV5-4 and TRBJ1-3, the complete variable domain is ETGVTQSPTHLIKTRGQQVTLRCSSQSGHNTVSWYQQALGQGPQFIFQYYREEENGRGNFPPRFSGLQFPNYSSELNVNALELDDSALYLCASSSRQGYSGNTIYFGEGSWLTVV.

The chain uses TRBV18 and TRBJ2-5, with TRBD2 identical over 13 bases. The CDR3 runs 16 residues. The junction had 2 bases not matched to a gene; V was cut back by 2 bases and J by 2 bases. Germline V gene data show CDR1 as KGHSH and CDR2 as LQKENI. CDR3 protein: CASSPGGLAGQETQYF. For the CDR3, the DNA is TGTGCCAGCTCACCAGGGGGACTAGCGGGACAAGAGACCCAGTACTTC.

The rearrangement joins TRBV5-6 to TRBJ1-1, with D unresolved. The CDR3 loop spans 13 amino acids. Germline lookup yields CDR1 SGHDT and CDR2 YYEEEE. V was cut by 6 bases and J by 4 bases, with 13 bases left in between. The DNA of the CDR3 is TGTGCCAGCAAGGGCGGGTGGAGCACTGAAGCTTTCTTT. It encodes CASKGGWSTEAFF.

The chain joins TRBV9 to TRBJ2-5; D possibly corresponds to TRBD1 (5 bases). The CDR3 length is 21 residues. The V end was cut by 3 bases, the J end by 2 bases, with 32 bases between. The germline V gene has CDR1 SGDLS and CDR2 YYNGEE. The CDR3 protein is CASSGPVLGTHRQREQETQYF. Written as DNA, the CDR3 is TGTGCCAGCAGCGGACCAGTTTTAGGAACTCACAGGCAGAGAGAACAAGAGACCCAGTACTTC.

This clone came up once. V gene TRBV5-5 combines with J gene TRBJ2-3; no clear D gene. In germline, CDR1 is SGHKS, CDR2 YYEKEE (reference sequence). This CDR3 comprises 13 residues. V was trimmed by 0 bases and J by 8 bases, leaving 10 bases between them. The CDR3 loop is CASSLEVAVTQYF. CDR3 DNA: TGTGCCAGCAGCTTGGAGGTTGCGGTTACGCAGTATTTT.

The rearrangement links TRBV10-1 to TRBJ2-2; tentatively, D is TRBD2 (5 bases). The CDR3 sequence is 13 residues long. Per the germline V gene, CDR1 is WNHNN and CDR2 is SYGVQD (reference sequence). V was pared by 8 bases and J by 1 base, with 8 bases between. CDR3 residues: CASREGNTGELFF. The CDR3 coding sequence is TGCGCCAGCCGCGAGGGGAACACCGGGGAGCTGTTTTTT.

With regard to this clone: Other DNA sequences in the sample encode the same CDR3. The V gene is TRBV29-1, the J gene TRBJ1-1, with D unresolved. This CDR3 is 12 amino acids long. The germline CDR1 and CDR2 sequences are SQVTM and ANQGSEA. V lost 4 bases and J 0 bases, leaving 6 bases between the germline ends. The CDR3 DNA follows: TGCAGCGTTGTCCCCATGAACACTGAAGCTTTCTTT. Translating gives CSVVPMNTEAFF.